These 3 T cell receptor beta chains were sequenced from one sample in a study of cytomegalovirus exposure and HLA in healthy donors. PCR used 60 Vbeta primers and 13 Jbeta primers. Clones were sequenced by immunoSEQ multiplex PCR, and TCRdb holds only the in-frame ones, with some missing. This sample has under 200,000 clones, with 60% to 80% found just once. Source material: PBMCs. These receptors all come from a middle-aged man in good health and CMV-seropositive.

This chain links TRBV4-1 with TRBJ1-2; 12 nucleotides match TRBD1. The germline CDR1 and CDR2 sequences are MGHRA and YSYEKL. This CDR3 contains 16 residues. V trimming: 2 bases; J trimming: 8 bases; junction bases outside the gene matches: 9. The chain's CDR3 is CASSQLALGTGGGYTF. The CDR3 nucleotides are TGCGCCAGCAGCCAACTCGCCCTTGGGACAGGGGGCGGCTACACCTTC.

V gene TRBV18 combines with J gene TRBJ2-2; D gene uncertain. This CDR3 is 14 amino acids long. Germline V gene sequence: CDR1 KGHSH, CDR2 LQKENI. Trimming removed 0 bases from V and 3 bases from J, with 5 bases in between. DNA of the CDR3: TGTGCCAGCTCACCACCCTTGTACACCGGGGAGCTGTTTTTT. This encodes CASSPPLYTGELFF.

This chain uses TRBV28 with TRBJ1-5; unclear D gene. Trimming left V 7 bases short and J 2 bases short, with 12 bases between. The CDR3 extends over 14 amino acids. Germline V lookup: CDR1 MDHEN, CDR2 SYDVKM. In DNA form, the CDR3 reads TGTGCCAGCACCGAAGTGGCGGGCAATCAGCCCCAGCATTTT. As protein: CASTEVAGNQPQHF.